The entry that follows covers one T cell receptor beta chain sequence. Its target is not known. An expansion of CD8+CD57+ cells by flow cytometry had been shown in patients chosen for sequencing. Patients had received no therapy at the time of blood sampling. This record belongs to a study of CD8+CD57+ T cells in acquired aplastic anemia. At the level of the study: Mean DNA quantity obtained from sorted CD4+ and CD8+ cells was 3 to 4 ug. Study results and caveats: The number of CD8+ CDR3 sequences shared by patients and controls was fewer than 35. Patients did not significantly differ from controls in CD8+ Simpson's diversity.

Template material for TCR beta VDJ and CDR3 profiling consisted of genomic DNA. TCRdb reprocessed the reads via MiXCR and lists one record per CDR3 protein. The table records 450,000 to 600,000 distinct CDR3 sequences, around 30% of them present only once. The TCR was taken from a human donor with aplastic anemia. Sequenced: sorted CD4+, CD8+, or CD8+CD57+ T cells (not recorded which) from PBMCs.

The CDR3 region is CASDQMMVQYTDTQYF. CDR3 nucleotide sequence: TGTGCCAGCGACCAGATGATGGTACAGTACACAGATACGCAGTATTTT. The chain couples TRBV6-2 or TRBV6-3 to TRBJ2-3; no definite D call. Germline V gives CDR1 MNHEY, CDR2 SVGEGT. Trimming shortened V by 8 bases and J by 2 bases, and 20 bases separated the two germline ends. This CDR3 spans 16 amino acids.